Below, one T cell receptor (beta chain) is given with its context. This CDR3 contains 16 residues. CDR1 SGHRS and CDR2 YFSETQ come from the germline V gene. Trimming at V came to 4 bases and at J to 4 bases, leaving 7 bases not matched to a gene. The record originates from a study of blood T cell repertoires in COVID-19. In the study overall: Samples representing acute and convalescent COVID-19 were sourced from the United States, Italy and Spain. The analysed material was cDNA or gDNA that came from T cells, B-cell-depleted T cells, or PBMCs.

Original methodology: Amplification of reference gene primers was used by the study to estimate nucleated cell counts. Sequenced by immunoSEQ multiplex PCR; TCRdb stores in-frame clones only, minus some. That table supplies the V and J calls and clone size; D and trimming were determined from the DNA. The table has about 160,000 clones, more than 60% seen once. Sequences were obtained from peripheral blood. The receptor comes from a man aged 60 to 69 with acute or convalescent COVID-19. The genes are TRBV5-1 and TRBJ2-1; 11 bases fit TRBD2. The DNA of the CDR3 is TGCGCCAGCAGCCTCCAGGCTAGCGGGGGGTACAATGAGCAGTTCTTC. It specifies CASSLQASGGYNEQFF.